These T cell receptor beta chains were read from a single sample in a study of cytomegalovirus exposure and HLA in healthy donors. Sequencing used immunoSEQ multiplex PCR; TCRdb keeps in-frame clones, though not all of them. The sample lists 160,000 or so clones, approximately 80% occurring once. The sample consisted of PBMCs. These receptors all come from a woman aged 45-59 years in good health and CMV-seronegative. The CDR3 runs from the conserved cysteine through the conserved F or W. Some rows mark clone size as missing; the rest say once, few, many or name a class of expanded clone.

size	V	J	CDR3
.	TRBV6-1	TRBJ2-3	CASSEAGSGWDTQYF
once	TRBV4-2	TRBJ2-7	CASSEGTSKFYEQYF
.	TRBV28	TRBJ1-2	CASSLKGETGGAANYGYTF
.	TRBV28	TRBJ2-5	CASSLHSLGPRICRETQYF
.	TRBV4-1	TRBJ1-5	CASSQKYPGNQPQHF
.	TRBV7-6	TRBJ1-5	CASSQDRGRGQPQHF
.	TRBV27	TRBJ2-7	CASSLFSSYEQYF
once	TRBV5-1	TRBJ2-5	CASSWTGGLREWYF
.	TRBV7-7	TRBJ2-1	CASSSRTSGGSSEQFF
.	TRBV29-1	TRBJ2-1	CSAASGRAGEQFF
.	TRBV7-9	TRBJ1-4	CASSRPGQSNEKLFF
.	TRBV18	TRBJ2-6	CASSPRQGSISGANVLTF
.	TRBV7-9	TRBJ2-5	CASKELSSETQYF
.	TRBV5-4	TRBJ2-3	CASSFGGTSTDTQYF
.	TRBV4-1	TRBJ2-1	CASRSGTSYNEQFF
.	TRBV5-1	TRBJ2-3	CASSEGPRPTDTQYF
.	TRBV7-9	TRBJ2-5	CASSLRAETQYF
.	TRBV7-8	TRBJ2-1	CASSQESAYNEQFF
.	TRBV6-1	TRBJ1-3	CASDIGGTGNTIYF
.	TRBV4-1	TRBJ1-2	CASSQDTGGNYGYTF
.	TRBV7-8	TRBJ2-1	CASSSRRRDLGYNEQFF
.	TRBV5-1	TRBJ2-1	CASSLEGTHNEQFF
.	TRBV5-1	TRBJ2-1	CASSLGPGGSNEQFF
.	TRBV25-1	TRBJ2-3	CASSEYSGGPSTDTQYF
.	TRBV9	TRBJ2-1	CASSAALGASGKYGLGEQFF
.	TRBV4-3	TRBJ2-3	CASSQDRTGTDTQYF
.	TRBV20-1	TRBJ2-3	CAGGLVDTQYF
once	TRBV6-4	TRBJ2-1	CASRQDRGHPNEQFF
.	TRBV7-2	TRBJ2-3	CASSLQAEGTDTQYF
.	TRBV15	TRBJ2-3	CATSRDQRGRPRAGTSTDTQYF
few	TRBV28	TRBJ1-2	CASSLITGDYGYTF
.	TRBV18	TRBJ2-3	CASSLSLAPTDTQYF
.	TRBV29-1	TRBJ2-3	CSVEVQGKADTQYF
.	TRBV28	TRBJ1-2	CASSLKPGKGATPNYGYTF
.	TRBV7-6	TRBJ2-2	CASSWGRRRTGELFF
few	TRBV4-1	TRBJ1-2	CASSRGATENGYTF
.	TRBV4-1	TRBJ2-6	CASSPLHSGANVLTF
.	TRBV28	TRBJ2-4	CASSRTIAKNIQYF
.	TRBV2	TRBJ2-1	CASRTLRTGHNEQFF
.	TRBV5-4	TRBJ1-1	CASTLSGNTEAFF
once	TRBV11-2	TRBJ2-2	CASSFYRDTGELFF
.	TRBV27	TRBJ1-1	CASSRDLLLMNTEAFF
.	TRBV19	TRBJ1-5	CASTPRGQAFQPQHF
.	TRBV5-1	TRBJ1-1	CASSLGRENTEAFF
.	TRBV7-9	TRBJ2-3	CASSQNRGVTDTQYF
.	TRBV5-1	TRBJ2-1	CASSLGLAGAYNEQFF
.	TRBV27	TRBJ1-2	CASSAGNYGYTF
.	TRBV1	TRBJ2-2	CTSSRARENTGELFF
.	TRBV6-4	TRBJ1-1	CASSDDVGAEAFF
.	TRBV28	TRBJ2-1	CASSFLARYNEQFF
.	TRBV5-5	TRBJ2-7	CASSLGGGQAYEQYF
.	TRBV6-1	TRBJ2-7	CASSERLAGGIGYEQYF
.	TRBV25-1	TRBJ1-3	CASSEMSVVSGNTIYF
.	TRBV4-3	TRBJ2-3	CASSPGLASPDTQYF
.	TRBV9	TRBJ2-5	CASSVVGGETQYF